The rows below give T cell receptor beta chains drawn from one sample of a study of T cells in Graves' hyperthyroidism and ophthalmopathy. TCRdb reprocessed the multiplex PCR reads with MiXCR, giving one entry per CDR3 protein. The sample has about 130,000 distinct CDR3 sequences, approximately 20% seen once. Material for sequencing was blood. Receptor source: a woman aged 45-65 years with Graves' hyperthyroidism that later progressed to Graves' ophthalmopathy. The CDR3 runs from the conserved cysteine through the conserved F or W. The D gene is left open where the match is weak. Rows give clone size only sometimes, using once, few, many, or a class for an expanded clone.

.,TRBV12-3/TRBV12-4,TRBJ2-1,18,.,CASSSHSPLALKYNEQFF,TGTGCCAGCAGTTCCCACTCCCCACTAGCCCTCAAGTACAATGAGCAGTTCTTC
many,TRBV6-1,TRBJ2-7,13,.,CASGPGTYYEQYF,TGTGCCAGCGGCCCCGGGACCTACTACGAGCAGTACTTC
many,TRBV7-3,TRBJ2-1,20,TRBD2,CASSAGSLLAGAVAYNEQFF,TGTGCCAGCAGCGCCGGCTCGTTGCTAGCGGGAGCGGTCGCCTACAATGAGCAGTTCTTC
many,TRBV30,TRBJ1-4,14,.,CAWNTDRLNEKLFF,TGTGCCTGGAATACCGACAGACTCAATGAAAAACTGTTTTTT
many,TRBV12-3/TRBV12-4,TRBJ1-2,13,.,CATSAGQGIGYTF,TGTGCCACGTCGGCAGGGCAAGGGATTGGCTACACCTTC
many,TRBV18,TRBJ1-1,13,TRBD1,CASSPQGRTEAFF,TGTGCCAGCTCTCCACAGGGGCGGACTGAAGCTTTCTTT
many,TRBV29-1,TRBJ2-3,11,.,CSGSTGDTQYF,TGCAGCGGGAGTACAGGGGATACGCAGTATTTT
once,TRBV11-2,TRBJ1-5,13,.,CASSTSRDQPQHF,TGTGCCAGCAGCACCAGTCGGGATCAGCCCCAGCATTTT
.,TRBV12-5,TRBJ2-7,12,.,CASGRDTYEQYF,TGTGCTAGTGGGCGGGACACCTACGAGCAGTACTTC
few,TRBV20-1,TRBJ2-1,12,.,CSASPRDNEQFF,TGCAGTGCTAGCCCCAGGGACAATGAGCAGTTCTTC
.,TRBV19,TRBJ2-1,14,.,CASTPSGGQLRQFF,TGTGCCAGTACCCCCAGTGGGGGCCAGCTACGGCAGTTCTTC